This note documents a single T cell receptor beta chain sequence. The sample comes from a study of blood T cell repertoires in COVID-19. Measured with immunoSEQ multiplex PCR; TCRdb has only the in-frame clones, and not every one. The sample holds roughly 260,000 clones, approximately 87% seen once. In germline, CDR1 is MRHNA, CDR2 SNTAGT. The CDR3 runs 16 residues. V shed 6 bases, J shed 6 bases, and the junction held 10 bases outside the gene matches. Source material: peripheral blood. This rearrangement joins TRBV6-4 to TRBJ2-1; 11 positions agree with TRBD2. The TCR sequence derives from a woman in her 50s with acute or convalescent COVID-19. The DNA of the CDR3 is TGTGCCAGCAGCGTAACCGCCGGGACTAGCGGCAATGAGCAGTTCTTC. Amino acids: CASSVTAGTSGNEQFF.